These T cell receptor beta chains were read from a single sample in a study of identical twins. TCRdb analysed the 5' RACE reads with MiXCR anew, one entry per CDR3 protein. The sample carries a few hundred thousand distinct CDR3 sequences, 13% to 15% recorded once. This sample was shared with a second study, whose subject was yellow fever vaccine responses in identical twins.

The sequenced sample consisted of CD4+ T cells sorted from blood. The receptors stem from a woman between 18 and 29 years old in good health. Each CDR3 is given without its conserved first and last residue.

>11|TRBV7-9|TRBJ1-2
ASSLGTGQGYT
>14|TRBV14|TRBJ2-1
ASSKTLAGYYNEQF
>16|TRBV11-3|TRBJ2-2
ASSLEVGLAGVTGELF
>13|TRBV2|TRBJ1-5
ASSEETGSNQPQH
>14|TRBV14|TRBJ1-4
ASSQVLRGRGEKLF
>12|TRBV20-1|TRBJ2-7
SARDHRLAVEQY
>13|TRBV7-9|TRBJ1-4
ASSLSTALNEKLF
>14|TRBV18|TRBJ2-3
ASSTKREVTPDTQY
>15|TRBV20-1|TRBJ1-1
SARDRQGRLSIAEAF
>11|TRBV6-1|TRBJ1-1
ASSATGSTEAF
>13|TRBV2|TRBJ1-3
ASSATAPVGNTIY
>14|TRBV11-1|TRBJ2-2
ASSQRTSGNTGELF
>14|TRBV6-1|TRBJ2-7
ASRNGGASLGYEQY
>10|TRBV29-1|TRBJ2-1
SVEGQANEQF
>9|TRBV7-9|TRBJ1-3
ASSHGNTIY
>12|TRBV10-3|TRBJ2-6
AIHNGSGANVLT
>11|TRBV29-1|TRBJ1-2
SVVGDSNYGYT
>12|TRBV12-3/TRBV12-4|TRBJ2-7
ASSGTQGPYEQY
>13|TRBV3-1|TRBJ2-2
ACCQGIRGTGELF
>13|TRBV7-2|TRBJ2-1
ASSLSGAEDNEQF
>12|TRBV20-1|TRBJ2-7
SAPPTGSSYEQY
>12|TRBV30|TRBJ2-5
AWSVGGSQETQY
>13|TRBV6-6|TRBJ2-1
ASSSRDGGPNEQF
>12|TRBV29-1|TRBJ2-3
SVEGQGFTDTQY
>13|TRBV7-9|TRBJ2-5
ASSPDTDRGETQY
>13|TRBV20-1|TRBJ2-2
SARPGGGRGGELF
>14|TRBV6-2/TRBV6-3|TRBJ2-7
ASRDGDNLGTYEQY
>14|TRBV7-9|TRBJ2-6
ASSLRRSSGANVLT
>16|TRBV3-1|TRBJ2-7
ASSHRLNRDRPFYEQY
>13|TRBV28|TRBJ2-7
ASSLDLTGAYEQY
>13|TRBV11-1|TRBJ2-5
ASSPRGSYQETQY
>16|TRBV12-3/TRBV12-4|TRBJ2-2
AISPYVSAGGPAGELF
>13|TRBV6-1|TRBJ2-5
ASGGTGFRGETQY
>13|TRBV3-1|TRBJ2-5
ASSQITRGEETQY
>15|TRBV10-1|TRBJ2-7
ASSDRDPNAAHYEQY
>14|TRBV28|TRBJ2-7
ASSTGTGGRLGEQY
>13|TRBV12-3/TRBV12-4|TRBJ2-1
ASSSQLRAYNEQF
>12|TRBV7-2|TRBJ2-1
ASGRSGAYNEQF
>13|TRBV7-6|TRBJ2-2
ASSLFWSNTGELF
>14|TRBV3-1|TRBJ2-5
ASTRSSGGFQETQY
>13|TRBV6-5|TRBJ2-7
ASSYRDRGPYEQY
>13|TRBV7-2|TRBJ2-4
ASSTPTGLQNIQY
>11|TRBV21-1|TRBJ1-2
ATNRDIAYGYT
>11|TRBV3-1|TRBJ1-2
ASTLGQGLGYT
>12|TRBV3-1|TRBJ2-2
ASSVYWGTGELF
>13|TRBV20-1|TRBJ2-1
SARDEMTSRNEQF
>11|TRBV7-8|TRBJ2-7
ASSLARGDRAS
>15|TRBV11-2|TRBJ2-1
ASSLATSGIHDNEQF
>15|TRBV27|TRBJ2-7
ASSFTPGPGTGYEQY
>13|TRBV27|TRBJ2-1
ASRLLIPSYNEQF
>15|TRBV19|TRBJ2-2
ASSKLLWGVSTGELF
>13|TRBV7-8|TRBJ2-7
ASSLAPGTPTEQY
>11|TRBV5-1|TRBJ2-7
ASNRENSYEQY
>12|TRBV2|TRBJ2-2
ASSERTVTGELF